The clone carrying this T cell receptor beta chain was detected once. The protocol was immunoSEQ multiplex PCR, while the TCRdb copy is restricted to in-frame clones and leaves out a portion. The data show about 190,000 clones, roughly three quarters seen once. These data originate in a study of blood T cell repertoires in COVID-19. With V trimmed by 0 bases and J by 7 bases, 7 bases remained unmatched. The CDR3 is 15 amino acids. Germline V gene data show CDR1 as SGHNT and CDR2 as YYREEE (reference sequence). This chain links TRBV5-4 with TRBJ1-5, with TRBD1 matching 7 bases. The sequenced sample was PBMCs or T cells enriched from blood (not recorded which). The TCR was taken from a woman aged 50 to 60 with acute COVID-19. The CDR3 region is CASSLGGGSGQPQHF. CDR3 DNA: TGTGCCAGCAGCTTGGGAGGGGGCAGCGGACAGCCCCAGCATTTT. Together with reference TRBV5-4 and TRBJ1-5, the CDR3 gives the full variable domain: ETGVTQSPTHLIKTRGQQVTLRCSSQSGHNTVSWYQQALGQGPQFIFQYYREEENGRGNFPPRFSGLQFPNYSSELNVNALELDDSALYLCASSLGGGSGQPQHFGDGTRLSIL.